The present TCR beta chain was sequenced within a study of cytotoxic CD8 clonotypes in ibrutinib-treated CLL. The overall study: Among the patients, about a dozen presented as relapsed/refractory and roughly 15 as treatment-naive; 17 showed unmutated IGHV. Samples averaged roughly 280,000 productive templates and approximately 100,000 productive rearrangements. Median treatment time before response sampling was about 12 months, range 6 to 36.

This clone is medium-sized in the sample. What it binds is unknown. The assay was immunoSEQ multiplex PCR, and TCRdb's table has in-frame clones only and misses some. The repertoire holds approximately 190,000 clones, with 70% as singletons. Notes on the study in general: Public clonotypes, an uncommon group, contracted or remained stable on treatment.

Between the trimmed V and J ends, which lost 0 bases and 3 bases, there was a span of 11 bases. This CDR3 has 15 residues. The germline V gene encodes CDR1 GTSNPN and CDR2 SVGIG (reference sequence). The TCR sequence derives from a human donor with chronic lymphocytic leukemia. Sample: PBMCs, taken after 12 months of ibrutinib treatment. This sequence joins TRBV30 and TRBJ1-4; D is perhaps TRBD1 (6 bases). The CDR3 nucleotides are TGTGCCTGGAGTGTAACCAGGGGATCTAATGAAAAACTGTTTTTT. Encoded protein: CAWSVTRGSNEKLFF.